The 17 T cell receptor beta chains below come from one sample, sequenced in a study of blood T cell repertoires in COVID-19. Only in-frame clones appear in the TCRdb table, and some are missing; sequencing was by immunoSEQ multiplex PCR. Of roughly 160,000 clones listed, approximately 88% were seen once; the top ten hold 10% to 15%. Material for sequencing was PBMCs or T cells enriched from blood (not recorded which). Source of these receptors: a woman aged 55 to 70 who had recovered from COVID-19.

The V call is TRBV27, the J call TRBJ1-2; no definite D call. Germline loops: CDR1 MNHEY, CDR2 SMNVEV (reference sequence). V was trimmed by 7 bases and J by 2 bases, leaving 17 bases between them. The CDR3 sequence is 15 residues long. The CDR3 region is CASTQDPRLNYGYTF. CDR3 DNA: TGTGCCAGCACCCAAGACCCGAGGTTAAACTATGGCTACACCTTC.

The chain carries TRBV27 and TRBJ2-2; 12 nucleotides line up with TRBD2. Germline V lookup: CDR1 MNHEY, CDR2 SMNVEV (reference sequence). After removal of 0 bases from V and 4 bases from J, the junction contained 6 bases not matched to a gene. The CDR3 runs to 18 residues. The CDR3 nucleotides read TGTGCCAGCAGTTTATCCGCTAGCGGGGGGGCGACCACCGGGGAGCTGTTTTTT. Amino acids: CASSLSASGGATTGELFF.

V is TRBV18 and J is TRBJ2-3; D is unresolved. V was trimmed by 3 bases and J by 0 bases, leaving 4 bases between them. In germline, CDR1 is KGHSH, CDR2 LQKENI. The CDR3 covers 13 residues. This CDR3 reads CASSPASTDTQYF. The CDR3 DNA is TGTGCCAGCTCACCGGCCAGCACAGATACGCAGTATTTT.

This clone came up once. V is TRBV5-6 and J is TRBJ1-4, with D perhaps TRBD1 (6 bases). CDR1 and CDR2 from the germline V gene are SGHDT and YYEEEE. The CDR3 runs 13 residues. With 1 base removed from V and 7 bases from J, the gap between germline ends came to 8 bases. CDR3 amino acids: CASSLIGGEKLFF. Written as DNA, the CDR3 is TGTGCCAGCAGCTTGATAGGGGGTGAAAAACTGTTTTTT.

V usage is TRBV27 and J usage is TRBJ1-2, with 7 bases lining up with TRBD1. The CDR3 covers 15 residues. Per germline, CDR1 MNHEY and CDR2 SMNVEV (reference sequence). V shed 2 bases and J 4 bases; nucleotides not matched to a gene: 7. CDR3: CASSLRGRLGYGYTF. Here the CDR3 DNA reads TGTGCCAGCAGTTTAAGGGGGCGTTTAGGCTATGGCTACACCTTC.

The chain recombines TRBV28 with TRBJ2-5; D gene ambiguous. This CDR3 region has 13 residues. Germline-derived CDR1 and CDR2 are MDHEN and SYDVKM. The ends were cut back, 3 bases at V and 1 base at J, with 6 bases in the middle. The CDR3 sequence is CASSFWAQETQYF. The CDR3, as DNA: TGTGCCAGCAGTTTTTGGGCCCAAGAGACCCAGTACTTC.

This chain uses TRBV6-6 with TRBJ2-7; 12 positions match TRBD1. Germline values: CDR1 MNHNY, CDR2 SVGAGI (reference sequence). The CDR3 has 16 residues. With V trimmed by 5 bases and J by 1 base, 6 bases remained unmatched. CDR3 nucleotides: TGTGCCAGCAGTAAACCGGGACAGGGGGCATCCTACGAGCAGTACTTC. This sequence encodes CASSKPGQGASYEQYF.

This clone was observed once. As DNA, the CDR3 is TGTGCCAGCATTGAGTCTGGGGGGAAAAACTACGAGCAGTACTTC. Translating gives CASIESGGKNYEQYF. V is TRBV2 and J is TRBJ2-7; D perhaps matches TRBD2 (6 bases). This CDR3 has 15 residues. Trimming stripped 7 bases from V and 3 bases from J, with 19 bases between. Per germline, CDR1 SNHLY and CDR2 FYNNEI.

The chain combines TRBV28 with TRBJ1-4; no clear D gene. CDR3 length: 15 amino acids. The V end lost 2 bases, the J end lost 0 bases, and 7 bases lay between the germline ends. Germline lookup yields CDR1 MDHEN and CDR2 SYDVKM. The CDR3 spells CASSLRGSTNEKLFF. In DNA form, the CDR3 reads TGTGCCAGCAGTTTACGGGGATCAACTAATGAAAAACTGTTTTTT. Filled out from reference TRBV28 and TRBJ1-4, the complete variable domain reads DVKVTQSSRYLVKRTGEKVFLECVQDMDHENMFWYRQDPGLGLRLIYFSYDVKMKEKGDIPEGYSVSREKKERFSLILESASTNQTSMYLCASSLRGSTNEKLFFGSGTQLSVL.

This chain links TRBV11-3 with TRBJ2-7; the match to TRBD1 covers 7 bases. CDR1 and CDR2 from the germline V gene are SGHNT and YENEEA. After removal of 6 bases from V and 1 base from J, the junction contained 6 bases not matched to a gene. The CDR3 runs 14 residues. The CDR3 is CASSDRQGSYEQYF. DNA of the CDR3: TGTGCCAGCAGTGATAGACAGGGATCCTACGAGCAGTACTTC. The full variable domain, with the rest looked up from reference TRBV11-3 and TRBJ2-7, is EAGVVQSPRYKIIEKKQPVAFWCNPISGHNTLYWYLQNLGQGPELLIRYENEEAVDDSQLPKDRFSAERLKGVDSTLKIQPAELGDSAVYLCASSDRQGSYEQYFGPGTRLTVT.

This rearrangement joins TRBV29-1 to TRBJ1-1, with 7 bases lining up with TRBD1. The J segment lost 11 bases and the V segment lost 6 bases, leaving 12 bases of the junction unmatched. This CDR3 contains 12 residues. Per the germline V gene, CDR1 is SQVTM and CDR2 is ANQGSEA. The CDR3 DNA is TGCAGCGTCAACCTGGACAGGTTGAGGGCTTTCTTT. This encodes CSVNLDRLRAFF.

This sequence joins TRBV5-1 and TRBJ1-6; 9 nucleotides align to TRBD1. The CDR3 length is 14 residues. The germline V gene has CDR1 SGHRS and CDR2 YFSETQ. Trimming removed 5 bases from V and 7 bases from J; junction bases left unmatched: 4. The DNA of the CDR3 is TGCGCCAGCAGGACGACAGGGGGAAATTCACCCCTCCACTTT. Translating it yields CASRTTGGNSPLHF.

A single count supports this clone. The chain joins TRBV28 to TRBJ1-6; D gene ambiguous. The CDR3 extends over 12 amino acids. V was shortened by 7 bases and J by 8 bases, with 9 bases between the two germline ends. Per the germline V gene, CDR1 is MDHEN and CDR2 is SYDVKM. CDR3 residues: CASKAGDSPLHF. The CDR3 bases are TGTGCCAGCAAAGCAGGTGATTCACCCCTCCACTTT.

The V call is TRBV2, the J call TRBJ1-5, with TRBD1 matching 7 bases. Germline CDR1 is SNHLY and CDR2 is FYNNEI. Trimming at V came to 2 bases and at J to 1 base, leaving 2 bases not matched to a gene. CDR3 length equals 15 residues. DNA of the CDR3: TGTGCCAGCAGTGAACAGGGGGACAGCAATCAGCCCCAGCATTTT. Translating gives CASSEQGDSNQPQHF.

This rearrangement joins TRBV28 to TRBJ1-4, with D hard to call. This CDR3 comprises 15 residues. V shed 6 bases and J shed 3 bases, with 14 bases lying between them. Germline CDR1 reads MDHEN; CDR2 reads SYDVKM. The CDR3 loop is CASSRGFSANEKLFF. The DNA for the CDR3 is TGTGCCAGCAGCCGTGGTTTCTCGGCTAATGAAAAACTGTTTTTT. Complete variable domain (other parts from reference TRBV28 and TRBJ1-4): DVKVTQSSRYLVKRTGEKVFLECVQDMDHENMFWYRQDPGLGLRLIYFSYDVKMKEKGDIPEGYSVSREKKERFSLILESASTNQTSMYLCASSRGFSANEKLFFGSGTQLSVL.

The J gene is TRBJ1-2, the V gene TRBV19; TRBD1 matches at 10 bases. The CDR3 runs to 15 residues. CDR1 and CDR2 from the germline V gene are LNHDA and SQIVND (reference sequence). J gave up 7 bases and V 3 bases, and 8 bases lay outside the gene matches. In DNA, the CDR3 is TGTGCCAGTAGTATTTCTGGACAGGGGGGCGGTGGCTACACCTTC. It specifies CASSISGQGGGGYTF.

In regard to this clone: Other DNA sequences in this sample translate to the same CDR3. The V gene is TRBV18, the J gene TRBJ1-5; D is unclear. This CDR3 has 14 amino acids. The V end was cut by 2 bases, the J end by 0 bases, with 5 bases between. Germline CDR1 KGHSH, CDR2 LQKENI. The CDR3 spells CASSPSGSNQPQHF. CDR3 sequence (DNA): TGTGCCAGCTCACCATCGGGTAGCAATCAGCCCCAGCATTTT.